Described below is a single T cell receptor (beta chain) sequence and its context. The source of the sample is a study of shared clonotypes between healthy human individuals. Method: immunoSEQ multiplex PCR; TCRdb's copy keeps in-frame clones and lacks some. The top ten hold around 0.37% of the sample, which has around 2.5 million clones, roughly 93% seen once. The CDR3 is 15 amino acids. Germline trimming cut 4 bases from V and 5 bases from J; bases unmatched to any gene: 8. Germline loops: CDR1 MNHEY, CDR2 SVGAGI. The chain recombines TRBV6-5 with TRBJ2-7; TRBD1 matches 10 bases. The sample consisted of naive CD4+ T cells from PBMCs. Subset specified: CD45RA+ positively selected. This TCR was sampled from a man between 18 and 29 years old in good health. Some clones in this sample may be carry-over from other donors' samples. This CDR3 is CASSLGSGTGDEQYF. CDR3 nucleotide sequence: TGTGCCAGCAGTTTGGGGTCCGGGACAGGGGACGAGCAGTACTTC.